This T cell receptor (beta chain) was captured in a study of T cell repertoires in cytomegalovirus infection. With respect to this clonotype: Its antigen is as yet unknown.

V was shortened by 2 bases and J by 10 bases, with 18 bases between the two germline ends. Germline lookup yields CDR1 MNHEY and CDR2 SVGEGT. CDR3 size: 15 residues. General study results and limits: It was HLA-C-restricted CMV-specific TCR beta clonotypes that dominated the response ex vivo.

TCRdb processed the reads anew with MiXCR; each CDR3 protein has one entry. The sample carries about 530,000 distinct CDR3 sequences, 26% recorded once. This chain links TRBV6-2 or TRBV6-3 with TRBJ2-1; D is unclear. The source is a human donor in good health (CMV status not recorded). Some clones in this sample may be carry-over from other donors' samples. The sequenced material came from PBMCs. The CDR3 coding sequence is TGTGCCAGCAGTTACGAGTTGGGTCGCGCTGGGGAGCAGTTCTTC. Its translation is CASSYELGRAGEQFF.